This entry lists 10 T cell receptor beta chains sequenced from one sample in a study of blood T cells in healthy people across ages. Primers used in a second PCR of roughly 6 to 11 cycles were a sample-barcoded 5' primer and a J-beta primer mix. TCRdb analysed the 5' RACE reads with MiXCR anew, one entry per CDR3 protein. The sample has about 1.8 million distinct CDR3 sequences, 40% to 55% seen once. Specimen: blood. Receptors were obtained from a woman aged 40 to 50 in good health.

This clonotype has more than one count but fewer than ten. The chain's CDR3 is CASSYAPQELQETQYF. The CDR3 nucleotides are TGTGCCAGCAGTTACGCCCCTCAGGAACTCCAAGAGACCCAGTACTTC. The J gene is TRBJ2-5, the V gene TRBV6-5; no definite D call. This CDR3 has 16 amino acids. The V and J ends lost 2 bases and 1 base respectively, with 14 bases between them. CDR1 is MNHEY and CDR2 is SVGAGI in the germline V gene.

This clonotype was counted a few times. This chain uses TRBV7-2 with TRBJ2-3; unclear D gene. The CDR3 runs 14 residues. The germline V gene has CDR1 SGHTA and CDR2 FQGNSA. V was clipped by 1 base and J by 5 bases, with 10 bases between them. The CDR3 DNA reads TGTGCCAGCAGCTTAGAGGGCAGAAGAGATACGCAGTATTTT. Encoded protein: CASSLEGRRDTQYF.

This chain connects TRBV7-2 to TRBJ2-5, with 7 nucleotides matching TRBD1. The J call may be mistaken, given a closer DNA end match to TRBJ2-7. This CDR3 has 13 residues. Germline values: CDR1 SGHTA, CDR2 FQGNSA. CDR3 coding DNA: TGTGCCAGCAGGTCGGACAGGATCAGCGAGCAGTACTTC. Residues: CASRSDRISEQYF.

This clonotype was observed a handful of times. This chain uses TRBV20-1 with TRBJ2-3; perhaps TRBD2 as D (5 bases). The germline V gene encodes CDR1 DFQATT and CDR2 SNEGSKA (reference sequence). The CDR3 is 11 residues long. The germline V and J ends were trimmed by 5 bases and 14 bases, with 17 bases remaining between them. CDR3 nucleotides: TGCAGTGCTGCGCCGGGGAGAGATATGTATTTT. This sequence encodes CSAAPGRDMYF.

V usage is TRBV7-2 and J usage is TRBJ1-2; no clear D gene. Looked up from germline, CDR1 is SGHTA and CDR2 is FQGNSA. The CDR3 has 15 amino acids. V lost 5 bases, J lost 8 bases, and 21 bases lay in between. The CDR3 DNA reads as TGTGCCAGCAGCCTAAAGCCCGGCCGGGTCGGGGGCTACACCTTC. Protein: CASSLKPGRVGGYTF.

This chain joins TRBV2 and TRBJ2-1; 9 positions match TRBD1. After removal of 5 bases from V and 10 bases from J, the junction contained 9 bases not matched to a gene. The CDR3 covers 14 residues. The germline CDR1 and CDR2 sequences are SNHLY and FYNNEI. DNA for the CDR3: TGTGCCAGCAGTCTCCGGGACAGGGCTAAGGAGCAGTTCTTC. It specifies CASSLRDRAKEQFF.

This clonotype was counted between two and nine times. This sequence joins TRBV12-3 or TRBV12-4 and TRBJ2-7, with 9 bases matching TRBD1. The CDR3 is made up of 17 amino acids. Trimming removed 1 base from V and 0 bases from J; junction bases left unmatched: 7. The CDR3: CASSLGGTGPSSYEQYF. CDR3 nucleotide sequence: TGTGCCAGCAGTTTAGGAGGGACAGGGCCTTCCTCCTACGAGCAGTACTTC.

This clonotype was picked up a small number of times. The CDR3 here is CASSEGGVSRETQYF. CDR3 sequence (DNA): TGTGCCAGCAGTGAGGGAGGGGTCTCCCGAGAGACCCAGTACTTC. The rearrangement links TRBV28 to TRBJ2-7; TRBD2 agrees at 7 bases. TRBJ2-5 matches the DNA end more closely, so the J call is doubtful. This CDR3 has 15 amino acids. CDR1 and CDR2 (germline): MDHEN, SYDVKM.

Comments on this clonotype: Being one base from a much bigger clone, this may be a read error. The chain couples TRBV9 to TRBJ2-6; either TRBD1 or TRBD2 may supply D (6 bases each). V shed 0 bases and J shed 6 bases, with 13 bases lying between them. The germline gives CDR1 SGDLS, CDR2 YYNGEE. CDR3 length equals 16 residues. CDR3 coding DNA: TGTGCCAGCAGCGTAGCTCGGGGGCGTGAGGCCAACGTCCTGACTTTC. It translates to CASSVARGREANVLTF.

The genes are TRBV7-9 and TRBJ2-5, with 8 bases that match TRBD2. This CDR3 is built from 15 residues. Germline V gives CDR1 SEHNR, CDR2 FQNEAQ (reference sequence). The V gene end was trimmed by 6 bases and the J gene end by 0 bases; junction bases not matched to a gene: 6. CDR3 protein: CASRARGGYQETQYF. The DNA for the CDR3 is TGTGCCAGCAGGGCTCGCGGGGGGTACCAAGAGACCCAGTACTTC.